This T cell receptor (beta chain) is from a study of T cell clones after liver transplantation. Study-level background: TCRbeta sequencing after a pre-transplant mixed lymphocyte reaction identified graft-donor-reactive clones, later tracked in post-transplant blood.

Thawed unstimulated PBMCs were FACS-sorted by CD3, CD4 and CD8 into two populations. Trimming took off 2 bases at V and 4 bases at J, with 8 bases between the two ends. The CDR3 loop spans 14 amino acids. CDR1 is LGHNT, CDR2 FRNRAP, per germline. Only in-frame clones appear in the TCRdb table, and some are missing; sequencing was by immunoSEQ multiplex PCR. In the table there are roughly 62,000 clones, approximately 70% of which are singletons. This TCR came from a human patient who received a liver transplant. Part of the T cells may come from the graft donor. This rearrangement joins TRBV12-5 to TRBJ2-2, with D possibly being TRBD2 (6 bases). Sequenced here: CD4+ T cells from blood, sampled at the roughly 15-month timepoint. The CDR3 sequence: CASGLSGGTGELFF. For the CDR3, the DNA is TGTGCTAGTGGTTTGTCCGGGGGCACCGGGGAGCTGTTTTTT.